This T cell receptor beta chain was profiled in a study of cytomegalovirus exposure and HLA in healthy donors. 60 Vbeta and 13 Jbeta primers were used in PCR. The authors' processing: Some 11 million of the about 80 million unique TCR beta chains counted in a later analysis were shared. Sequencing was performed with immunoSEQ multiplex PCR; in TCRdb, only in-frame clones are kept and a portion is missing. That table gives V, J and clone size, and the DNA gave D and trimming. The sample gives under 200,000 clones, 68% of which show up once; 2.8% is in the top ten. Study results and caveats: Among TCR beta chains, those listed as cytomegalovirus-associated numbered over 150. Most CMV-associated TCR beta chains were later found to appear HLA-restricted.

Notes on this clone: What it binds is not known.

The sequence came from a middle-aged woman in good health and CMV-seropositive. The sequenced material came from PBMCs.

This chain's CDR3 is CASSDFDRVNEQFF. The CDR3 DNA sequence: TGTGCCAGCAGTGACTTTGACAGGGTTAATGAGCAGTTCTTC. V is TRBV2 and J is TRBJ2-1, with TRBD1 matching over 7 bases. The CDR3 covers 14 residues. Unmatched junction bases numbered 6, after V lost 3 bases and J lost 7 bases. Germline CDR1 SNHLY, CDR2 FYNNEI.